These 15 T cell receptor beta chains came from one sample sequenced in a study of cytomegalovirus exposure and HLA in healthy donors. It was with 60 Vbeta and 13 Jbeta primers that the PCR ran. Assay: immunoSEQ multiplex PCR; the TCRdb copy retains only in-frame clones and omits some. The repertoire consists of 200,000 to 250,000 clones, with over 75% occurring once and the leading ten covering around 1.2%. The sequenced material came from PBMCs. Receptors were obtained from a human donor in good health.

In its sample, this clone was seen a few times. The chain is built from TRBV27 and TRBJ2-7; 11 bases are a match to TRBD1. CDR1 and CDR2 from the germline V gene are MNHEY and SMNVEV (reference sequence). Unmatched junction bases numbered 6, after V lost 4 bases and J lost 7 bases. CDR3 length equals 14 residues. The CDR3 DNA is TGTGCCAGCAGTTGGACAGGGGGCCACGCGGAGCAGTACTTC. This translates into CASSWTGGHAEQYF.

This rearrangement joins TRBV27 to TRBJ2-7, with D tentatively TRBD2 (5 bases). Germline assignment: CDR1 MNHEY and CDR2 SMNVEV (reference sequence). The germline V and J ends were trimmed by 10 bases and 5 bases, with 24 bases remaining between them. This CDR3 is 15 amino acids long. Here the CDR3 DNA reads TGTGCCACCCGCCCCAGCGAGGGTGGTTCGGACGAGCAGTACTTC. Translated, it gives CATRPSEGGSDEQYF.

The chain is built from TRBV7-8 and TRBJ2-7; 10 bases are a match to TRBD2. V was clipped by 2 bases and J by 5 bases; unmatched bases: 12. Germline CDR1 and CDR2: SGHVS and FQNEAQ. CDR3 size: 17 residues. CDR3 region: CASSLTSGLAITHEQYF. The CDR3 DNA reads TGTGCCAGCAGCTTAACGTCGGGACTAGCGATTACCCACGAGCAGTACTTC.

The gene calls are TRBV30 and TRBJ2-5; maybe TRBD2 (5 bases). The CDR3 length is 15 residues. Germline CDR1 and CDR2: GTSNPN and SVGIG (reference sequence). V was shortened by 1 base and J by 5 bases, with 17 bases between the two germline ends. The CDR3 bases are TGTGCCTGGAGTGAGGGAGCGGCCGACACGGAGACCCAGTACTTC. Its protein is CAWSEGAADTETQYF.

Worth noting for this clone: Because the CDR3's place on the DNA is in doubt, the DNA is left out and the CDR3 is given as listed by TCRdb. The chain uses TRBV21-1 and TRBJ2-2; TRBD2 is taken as the D call from the table, unchecked against the DNA. TRBV21-1 is termed a pseudogene. The CDR3 totals 19 residues, both ends included. The CDR3: CASSKARWVVAGGTGELFF.

The V gene is TRBV7-9, the J gene TRBJ1-3; a possible D gene is TRBD1 (6 bases). The V and J ends lost 5 bases and 0 bases respectively, with 14 bases between them. Looked up from germline, CDR1 is SEHNR and CDR2 is FQNEAQ (reference sequence). This CDR3 is 16 amino acids long. The CDR3 DNA reads as TGTGCCAGCAGCGGATGGACAGTAATCTCTGGAAACACCATATATTTT. Its protein is CASSGWTVISGNTIYF.

V usage is TRBV9 and J usage is TRBJ1-4; the match to TRBD1 covers 8 bases. The CDR3 runs to 16 residues. The trim removed 3 bases at V and 6 bases at J, leaving 10 bases unmatched. CDR1 and CDR2 from the germline V gene are SGDLS and YYNGEE. CDR3 nucleotides: TGTGCCAGCAGCGCCGGACAGGGCTTAGTTCATGAAAAACTGTTTTTT. Amino acid sequence: CASSAGQGLVHEKLFF.

The chain couples TRBV12-2 to TRBJ2-1; the table's D call TRBD2 went unverified against the DNA. TRBV12-2 is labeled a pseudogene. The CDR3 runs 14 residues. CDR3 in DNA: TGTGCAAGTCGCGCCAGGGAGGCCTACAATGAGCAGTTCTTC. It yields the protein CASRAREAYNEQFF.

V gene TRBV7-2 combines with J gene TRBJ2-1; maybe TRBD2 (5 bases). The CDR3 covers 16 residues. Germline V gene data show CDR1 as SGHTA and CDR2 as FQGNSA. V lost 4 bases to trimming and J lost 8 bases, with 21 bases between them. The CDR3 DNA sequence: TGTGCCAGCAGCTCGGGCGGGCGAGGGAGAGGCGATGAGCAGTTCTTC. Translating gives CASSSGGRGRGDEQFF. Complete variable domain (other parts from reference TRBV7-2 and TRBJ2-1): GAGVSQSPSNKVTEKGKDVELRCDPISGHTALYWYRQSLGQGLEFLIYFQGNSAPDKSGLPSDRFSAERTGGSVSTLTIQRTQQEDSAVYLCASSSGGRGRGDEQFFGPGTRLTVL.

The V and J genes are TRBV29-1 and TRBJ1-1; D remains ambiguous. This CDR3 region has 11 residues. The ends were cut back, 3 bases at V and 5 bases at J, with 7 bases in the middle. Germline V gene sequence: CDR1 SQVTM, CDR2 ANQGSEA. The CDR3: CSVDRSTEAFF. In nucleotides, the CDR3 is TGCAGCGTTGACAGAAGTACTGAAGCTTTCTTT.

The chain is built from TRBV7-3 and TRBJ2-1, with TRBD2 matching over 8 bases. V lost 4 bases to trimming and J lost 4 bases; unmatched junction nucleotides: 9. Looked up from germline, CDR1 is SGHTA and CDR2 is FQGTGA. The CDR3 contains 16 residues. This CDR3 reads CASSSNGREVYNEQFF. The CDR3 coding sequence is TGTGCCAGCAGCTCCAACGGGCGGGAGGTATACAATGAGCAGTTCTTC.

In nucleotides, the CDR3 is TGCGCCAGCAGCTTGGGTGACGGGAGAAACACCGGGGAGCTGTTTTTT. It is translated as CASSLGDGRNTGELFF. The rearrangement uses TRBV5-1 and TRBJ2-2; maybe TRBD2 (6 bases). Germline lookup yields CDR1 SGHRS and CDR2 YFSETQ. This CDR3 has 16 residues. The V gene lost 0 bases and the J gene lost 2 bases, with 11 bases spanning the gap.

This clone was counted between two and nine times. This sequence joins TRBV7-2 and TRBJ2-6, with TRBD2 as a possible D gene (7 bases). Between the trimmed V and J ends, which lost 1 base and 4 bases, there was a span of 11 bases. Germline V lookup: CDR1 SGHTA, CDR2 FQGNSA. CDR3 length: 16 amino acids. CDR3: CASSLVGGQGANVLTF. The CDR3 bases are TGTGCCAGCAGCTTAGTGGGGGGGCAAGGGGCCAACGTCCTGACTTTC.

The chain has TRBV5-1 and TRBJ2-1, with TRBD1 identical over 7 bases. The germline CDR1 and CDR2 sequences are SGHRS and YFSETQ. This CDR3 contains 15 residues. Germline trimming cut 0 bases from V and 6 bases from J; bases unmatched to any gene: 6. The CDR3 coding sequence is TGCGCCAGCAGCTTGGCAGGGGGTAGGGGCAATGAGCAGTTCTTC. It codes for CASSLAGGRGNEQFF.

The chain carries TRBV6-6 and TRBJ2-1; D gene ambiguous. This CDR3 has 10 residues. V was pared by 5 bases and J by 7 bases, with 3 bases between. Looked up from germline, CDR1 is MNHNY and CDR2 is SVGAGI (reference sequence). The CDR3 DNA follows: TGTGCCAGCAGTCAGAATGAGCAGTTCTTC. Translating gives CASSQNEQFF.